The TCR beta chain described here comes from a study of blood T cells in healthy people across ages. Sample-barcoded 5' priming and a J-beta primer mix drove a second PCR of about 6 to 11 cycles. TCRdb passed the 5' RACE reads through MiXCR, listing each CDR3 protein once. The table includes 1,500,000 or so distinct CDR3 sequences, roughly 60% detected once. The source of this sequence is a man aged 18-30 years in good health. The specimen was blood.

This chain's CDR3 is CASSQDEVRVWDEQYF. CDR3 DNA sequence: TGTGCCAGCAGCCAAGATGAAGTTAGGGTATGGGACGAGCAGTACTTC. The V and J genes are TRBV14 and TRBJ2-7; D is undetermined. The germline CDR1 and CDR2 sequences are SGHDN and FVKESK. The V end lost 0 bases, the J end lost 5 bases, and 17 bases lay between the germline ends. The CDR3 is 16 amino acids.